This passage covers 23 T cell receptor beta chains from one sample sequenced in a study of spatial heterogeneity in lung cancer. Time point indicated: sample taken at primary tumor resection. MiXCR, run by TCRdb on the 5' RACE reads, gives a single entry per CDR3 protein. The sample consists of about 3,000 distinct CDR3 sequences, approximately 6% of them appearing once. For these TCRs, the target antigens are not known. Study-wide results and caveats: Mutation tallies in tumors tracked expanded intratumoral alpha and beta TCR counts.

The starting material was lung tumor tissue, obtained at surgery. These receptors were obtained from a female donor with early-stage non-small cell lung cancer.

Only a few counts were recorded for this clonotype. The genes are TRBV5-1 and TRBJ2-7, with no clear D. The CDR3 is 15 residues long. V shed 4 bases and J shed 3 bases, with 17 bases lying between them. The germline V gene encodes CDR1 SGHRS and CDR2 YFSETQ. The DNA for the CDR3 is TGCGCCAGCAGCCTAGGTCACAGAGACCTCTACGAGCAGTACTTC. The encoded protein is CASSLGHRDLYEQYF.

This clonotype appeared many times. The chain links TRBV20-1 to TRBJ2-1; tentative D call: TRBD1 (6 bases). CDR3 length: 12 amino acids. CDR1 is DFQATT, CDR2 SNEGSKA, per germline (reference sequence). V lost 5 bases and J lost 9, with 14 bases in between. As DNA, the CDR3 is TGCAGTGCTGGGAAGCCAGGGGTTGAGCAGTTCTTC. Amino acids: CSAGKPGVEQFF.

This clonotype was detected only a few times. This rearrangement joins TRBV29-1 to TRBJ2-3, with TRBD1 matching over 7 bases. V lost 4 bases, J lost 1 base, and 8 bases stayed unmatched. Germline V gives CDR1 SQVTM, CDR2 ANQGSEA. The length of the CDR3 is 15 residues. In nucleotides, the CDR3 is TGCAGCGTTGGAGACAGGGTCTTGGGCACAGATACGCAGTATTTT. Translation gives CSVGDRVLGTDTQYF.

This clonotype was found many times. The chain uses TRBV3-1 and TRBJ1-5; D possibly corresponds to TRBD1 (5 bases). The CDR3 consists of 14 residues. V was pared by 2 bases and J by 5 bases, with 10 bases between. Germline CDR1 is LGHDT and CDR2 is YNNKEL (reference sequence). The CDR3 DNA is TGTGCCAGCAGCCAACGGGCGGGGCATCAGCCCCAGCATTTT. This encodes CASSQRAGHQPQHF.

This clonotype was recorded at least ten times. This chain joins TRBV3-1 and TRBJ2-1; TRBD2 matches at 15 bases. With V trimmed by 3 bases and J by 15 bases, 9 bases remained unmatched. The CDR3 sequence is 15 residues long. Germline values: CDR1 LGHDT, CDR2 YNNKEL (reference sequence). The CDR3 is CASSQFQGTSGRWFF. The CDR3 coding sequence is TGTGCCAGCAGCCAGTTCCAAGGGACTAGCGGGAGGTGGTTCTTC.

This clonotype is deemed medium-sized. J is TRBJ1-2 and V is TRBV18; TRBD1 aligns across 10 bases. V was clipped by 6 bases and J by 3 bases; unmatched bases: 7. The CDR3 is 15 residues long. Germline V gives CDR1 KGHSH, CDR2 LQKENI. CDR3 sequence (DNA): TGTGCCAGCTCCCCCGGGACAGGGGATTACTATGGCTACACCTTC. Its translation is CASSPGTGDYYGYTF.

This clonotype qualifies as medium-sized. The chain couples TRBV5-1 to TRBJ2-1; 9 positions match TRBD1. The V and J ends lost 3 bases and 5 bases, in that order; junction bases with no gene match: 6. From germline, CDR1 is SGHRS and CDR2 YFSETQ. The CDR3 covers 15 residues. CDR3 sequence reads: CASSSGQGYDNEQFF. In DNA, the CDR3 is TGCGCCAGCAGCTCTGGACAGGGGTACGACAATGAGCAGTTCTTC.

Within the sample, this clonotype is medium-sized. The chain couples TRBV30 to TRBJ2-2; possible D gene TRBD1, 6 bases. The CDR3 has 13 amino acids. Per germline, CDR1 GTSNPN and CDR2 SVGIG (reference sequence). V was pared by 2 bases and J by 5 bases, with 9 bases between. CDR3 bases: TGTGCCTGGAGTCTAGGACAGACCGGGGAGCTGTTTTTT. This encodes CAWSLGQTGELFF.

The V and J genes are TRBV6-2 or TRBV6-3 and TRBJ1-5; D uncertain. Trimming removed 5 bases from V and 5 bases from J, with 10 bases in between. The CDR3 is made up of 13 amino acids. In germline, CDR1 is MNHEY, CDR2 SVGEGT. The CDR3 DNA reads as TGTGCCAGCAGTCTGACGGGCTATCAGCCCCAGCATTTT. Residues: CASSLTGYQPQHF.

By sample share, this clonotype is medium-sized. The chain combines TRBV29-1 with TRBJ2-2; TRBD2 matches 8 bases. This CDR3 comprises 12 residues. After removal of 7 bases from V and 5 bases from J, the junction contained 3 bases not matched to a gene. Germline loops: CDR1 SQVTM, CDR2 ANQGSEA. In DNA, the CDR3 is TGCAGCGGAGCGGGAGTTACCGGGGAGCTGTTTTTT. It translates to CSGAGVTGELFF.

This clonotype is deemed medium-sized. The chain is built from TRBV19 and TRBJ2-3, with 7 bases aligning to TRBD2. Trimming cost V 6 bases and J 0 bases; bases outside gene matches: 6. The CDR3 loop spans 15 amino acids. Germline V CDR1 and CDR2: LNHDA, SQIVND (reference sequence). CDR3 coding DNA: TGTGCCAGTAGAAAAGCGGGACCGAGCACAGATACGCAGTATTTT. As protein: CASRKAGPSTDTQYF.

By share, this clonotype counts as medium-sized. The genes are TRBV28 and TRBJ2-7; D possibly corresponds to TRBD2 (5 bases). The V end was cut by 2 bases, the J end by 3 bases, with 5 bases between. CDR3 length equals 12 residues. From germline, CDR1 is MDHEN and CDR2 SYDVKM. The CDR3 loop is CASSLEGYEQYF. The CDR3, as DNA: TGTGCCAGCAGTTTAGAGGGCTACGAGCAGTACTTC.

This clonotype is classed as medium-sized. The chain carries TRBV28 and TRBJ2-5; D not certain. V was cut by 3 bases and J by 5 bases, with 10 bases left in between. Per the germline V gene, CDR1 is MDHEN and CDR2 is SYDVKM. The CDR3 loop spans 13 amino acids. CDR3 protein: CASSLVSTETQYF. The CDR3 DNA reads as TGTGCCAGCAGTTTGGTATCAACGGAGACCCAGTACTTC.

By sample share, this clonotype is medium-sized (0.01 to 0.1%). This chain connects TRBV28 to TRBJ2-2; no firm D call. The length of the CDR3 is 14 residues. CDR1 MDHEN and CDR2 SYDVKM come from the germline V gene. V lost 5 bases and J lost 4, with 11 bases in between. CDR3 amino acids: CASSKDFFTGELFF. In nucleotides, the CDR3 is TGTGCCAGCAGTAAGGATTTTTTCACCGGGGAGCTGTTTTTT.

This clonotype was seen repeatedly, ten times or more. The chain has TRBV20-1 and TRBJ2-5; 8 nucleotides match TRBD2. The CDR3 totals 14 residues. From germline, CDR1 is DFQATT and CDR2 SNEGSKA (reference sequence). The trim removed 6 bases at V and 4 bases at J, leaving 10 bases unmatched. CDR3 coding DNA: TGCAGTGCCATTGGTCGGACTAGCAGAGAGACCCAGTACTTC. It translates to CSAIGRTSRETQYF.

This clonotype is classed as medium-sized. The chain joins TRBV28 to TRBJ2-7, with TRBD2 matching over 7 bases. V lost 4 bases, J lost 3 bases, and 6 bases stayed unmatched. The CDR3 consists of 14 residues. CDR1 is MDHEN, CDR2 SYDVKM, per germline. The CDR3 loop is CASSSLADFYEQYF. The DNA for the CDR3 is TGTGCCAGCAGTTCCCTAGCGGACTTCTACGAGCAGTACTTC.

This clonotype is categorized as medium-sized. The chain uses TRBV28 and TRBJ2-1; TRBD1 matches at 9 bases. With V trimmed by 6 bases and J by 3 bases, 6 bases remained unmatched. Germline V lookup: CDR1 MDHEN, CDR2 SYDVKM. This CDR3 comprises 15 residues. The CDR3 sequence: CASRGGQGVYNEQFF. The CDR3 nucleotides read TGTGCCAGCAGGGGGGGACAGGGCGTCTACAATGAGCAGTTCTTC.

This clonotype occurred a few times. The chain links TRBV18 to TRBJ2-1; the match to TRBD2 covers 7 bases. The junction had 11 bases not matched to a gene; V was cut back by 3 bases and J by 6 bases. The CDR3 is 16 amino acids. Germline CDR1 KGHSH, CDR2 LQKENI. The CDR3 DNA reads TGTGCCAGCTCACCCGCTTCTGGCGGGAGACTCAATGAGCAGTTCTTC. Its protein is CASSPASGGRLNEQFF.

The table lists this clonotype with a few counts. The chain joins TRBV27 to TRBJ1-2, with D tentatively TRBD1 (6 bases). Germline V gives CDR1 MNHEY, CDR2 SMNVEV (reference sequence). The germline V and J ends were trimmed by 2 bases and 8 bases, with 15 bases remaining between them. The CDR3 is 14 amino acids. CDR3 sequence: CASSLNGGGKGYTF. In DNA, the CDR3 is TGTGCCAGCAGTTTAAATGGAGGGGGTAAGGGCTACACCTTC.

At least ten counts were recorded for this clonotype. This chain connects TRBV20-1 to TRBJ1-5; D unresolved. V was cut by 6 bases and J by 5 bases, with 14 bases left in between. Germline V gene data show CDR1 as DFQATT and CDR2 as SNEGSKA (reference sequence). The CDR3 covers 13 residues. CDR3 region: CSAPGGEYQPQHF. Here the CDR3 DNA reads TGCAGTGCCCCGGGCGGAGAGTATCAGCCCCAGCATTTT.

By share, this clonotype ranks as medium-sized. The CDR3 nucleotides read TGTGCCAGCAGCTCCCTGGGCCCACGCCCGAACGAAAAACTGTTTTTT. Translated: CASSSLGPRPNEKLFF. The rearrangement joins TRBV28 to TRBJ1-4; D is ambiguous. V dropped 6 bases and J dropped 8 bases, with 22 bases sitting between them. The CDR3 contains 16 residues. CDR1 is MDHEN and CDR2 is SYDVKM in the germline V gene.

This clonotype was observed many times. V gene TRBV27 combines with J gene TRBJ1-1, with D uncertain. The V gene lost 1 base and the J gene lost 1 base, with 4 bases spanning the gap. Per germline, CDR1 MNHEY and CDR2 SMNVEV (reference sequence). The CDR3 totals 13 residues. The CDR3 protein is CASSLYRNTEAFF. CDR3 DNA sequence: TGTGCCAGCAGTTTATATAGGAACACTGAAGCTTTCTTT.

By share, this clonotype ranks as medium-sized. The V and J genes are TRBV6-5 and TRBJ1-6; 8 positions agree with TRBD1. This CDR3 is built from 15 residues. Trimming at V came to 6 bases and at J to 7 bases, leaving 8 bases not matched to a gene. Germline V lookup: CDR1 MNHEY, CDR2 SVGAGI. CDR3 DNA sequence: TGTGCCAGCAGCTCCGACAGGGGCGGAAATTCACCCCTCCACTTT. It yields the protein CASSSDRGGNSPLHF.